This T cell receptor beta chain was profiled in a study of CD8 T cells in ankylosing spondylitis. In its sample, this clonotype was seen many times. Its cognate antigen is unknown. TCRdb reprocessed the 5' RACE reads via MiXCR and lists one record per CDR3 protein. The sample records some 250,000 distinct CDR3 sequences, around 10% being singletons. From germline, CDR1 is LGHDT and CDR2 YNNKEL (reference sequence). The CDR3 is made up of 14 amino acids. V was cut by 4 bases and J by 1 base, with 8 bases left in between. General study findings and limits: CD8+ by phenotype, disease-linked clones were relatively rare in peripheral blood.

The V gene is TRBV3-1, the J gene TRBJ1-5; D remains unclear. The sequence was obtained from a male donor with ankylosing spondylitis or in good health (not recorded which). Sequences were obtained from blood, either unsorted or a sorted T cell fraction (not recorded which). CDR3 protein: CASSPRASNQPQHF. CDR3 DNA: TGTGCCAGCAGCCCCCGGGCGAGCAATCAGCCCCAGCATTTT.